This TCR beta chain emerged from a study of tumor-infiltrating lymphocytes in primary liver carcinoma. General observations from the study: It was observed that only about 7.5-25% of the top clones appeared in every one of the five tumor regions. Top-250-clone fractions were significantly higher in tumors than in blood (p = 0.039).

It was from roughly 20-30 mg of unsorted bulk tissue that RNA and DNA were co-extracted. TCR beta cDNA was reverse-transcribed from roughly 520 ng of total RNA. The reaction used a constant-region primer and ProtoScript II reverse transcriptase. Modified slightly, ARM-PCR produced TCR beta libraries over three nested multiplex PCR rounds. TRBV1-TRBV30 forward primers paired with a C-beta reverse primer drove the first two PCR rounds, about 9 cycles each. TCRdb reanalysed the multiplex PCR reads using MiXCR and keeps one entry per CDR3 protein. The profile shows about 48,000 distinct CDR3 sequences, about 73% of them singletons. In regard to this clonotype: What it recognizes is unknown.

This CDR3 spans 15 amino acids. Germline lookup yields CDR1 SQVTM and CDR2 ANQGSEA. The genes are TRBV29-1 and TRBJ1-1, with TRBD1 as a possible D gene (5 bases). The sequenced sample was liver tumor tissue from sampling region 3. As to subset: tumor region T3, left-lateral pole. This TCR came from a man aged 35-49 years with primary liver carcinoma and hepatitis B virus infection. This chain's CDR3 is CIVVIGAQANTEAFF. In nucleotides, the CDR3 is TGCATTGTTGTCATAGGGGCGCAGGCTAACACTGAAGCTTTCTTT.